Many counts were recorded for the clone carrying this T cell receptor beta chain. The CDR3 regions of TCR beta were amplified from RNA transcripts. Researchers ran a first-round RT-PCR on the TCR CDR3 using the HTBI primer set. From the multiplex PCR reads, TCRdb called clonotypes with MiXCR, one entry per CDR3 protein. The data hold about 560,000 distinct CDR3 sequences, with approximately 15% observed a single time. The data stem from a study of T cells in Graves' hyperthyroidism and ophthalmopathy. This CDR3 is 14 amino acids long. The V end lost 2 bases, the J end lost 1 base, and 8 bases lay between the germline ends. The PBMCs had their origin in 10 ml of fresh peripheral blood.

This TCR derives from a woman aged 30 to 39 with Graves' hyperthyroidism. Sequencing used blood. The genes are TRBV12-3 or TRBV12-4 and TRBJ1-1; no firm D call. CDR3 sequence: CASSLTEGNTEAFF. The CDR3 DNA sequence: TGTGCCAGCAGTTTAACGGAGGGGAACACTGAAGCTTTCTTT.